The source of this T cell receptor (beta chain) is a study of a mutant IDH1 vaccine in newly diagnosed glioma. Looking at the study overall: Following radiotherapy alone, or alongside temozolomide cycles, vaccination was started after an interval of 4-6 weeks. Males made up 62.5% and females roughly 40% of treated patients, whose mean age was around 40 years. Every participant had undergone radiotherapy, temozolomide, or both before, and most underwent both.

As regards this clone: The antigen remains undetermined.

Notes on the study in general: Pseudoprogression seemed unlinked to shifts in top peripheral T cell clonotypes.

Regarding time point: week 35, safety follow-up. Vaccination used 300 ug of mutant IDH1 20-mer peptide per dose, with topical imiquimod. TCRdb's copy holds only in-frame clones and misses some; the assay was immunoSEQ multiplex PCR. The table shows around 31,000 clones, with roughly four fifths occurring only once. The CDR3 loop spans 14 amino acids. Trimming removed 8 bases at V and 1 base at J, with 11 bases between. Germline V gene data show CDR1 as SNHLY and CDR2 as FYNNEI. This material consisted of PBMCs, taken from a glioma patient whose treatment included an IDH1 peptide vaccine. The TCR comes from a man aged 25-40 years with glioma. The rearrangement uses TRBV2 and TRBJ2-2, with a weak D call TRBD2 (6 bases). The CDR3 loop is CASRSGGNTGELFF. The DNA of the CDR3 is TGTGCCAGCCGATCCGGGGGGAACACCGGGGAGCTGTTTTTT. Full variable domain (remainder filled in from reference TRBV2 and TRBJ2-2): EPEVTQTPSHQVTQMGQEVILRCVPISNHLYFYWYRQILGQKVEFLVSFYNNEISEKSEIFDDQFSVERPDGSNFTLKIRSTKLEDSAMYFCASRSGGNTGELFFGEGSRLTVL.